The 17 T cell receptor beta chains below come from one sample, sequenced in a study of blood T cell repertoires in COVID-19. The table came from immunoSEQ multiplex PCR; TCRdb's copy has only in-frame clones and leaves some out. The repertoire holds about 310,000 clones, with roughly 87% as singletons. Specimen: PBMCs or T cells enriched from blood (not recorded which). These receptors were taken from a woman aged 18-29 years who had recovered from COVID-19.

This clone has a handful of counts. This chain connects TRBV5-1 to TRBJ1-6; TRBD1 agrees at 8 bases. V was pared by 2 bases and J by 4 bases, with 5 bases of the junction left unmatched. The CDR3 covers 16 residues. The germline CDR1 and CDR2 sequences are SGHRS and YFSETQ. CDR3 in DNA: TGCGCCAGCAGCTTCTTGGGACAGGAGTATAATTCACCCCTCCACTTT. It yields the protein CASSFLGQEYNSPLHF.

This clone is a singleton in its sample. The chain recombines TRBV15 with TRBJ1-1; D unclear. There are 13 residues in the CDR3. Between the trimmed V and J ends, which lost 5 bases and 3 bases, there was a span of 10 bases. CDR1 LNHNV and CDR2 YYDKDF come from the germline V gene (reference sequence). Here the CDR3 reads CATSVGRYTEAFF. CDR3 DNA sequence: TGTGCCACCAGCGTAGGGAGGTACACTGAAGCTTTCTTT.

V usage is TRBV19 and J usage is TRBJ1-3, with D perhaps matching TRBD1 (6 bases). V lost 10 bases, J lost 8 bases, and 12 bases lay in between. Germline V gene lookup returns CDR1 LNHDA and CDR2 SQIVND (reference sequence). The CDR3 is made up of 11 amino acids. The CDR3, as DNA: TGTGCCACCCAACAGGGATACACCATATATTTT. Translating gives CATQQGYTIYF.

This clone was seen more than once but under ten times. The rearrangement links TRBV19 to TRBJ1-2; TRBD1 aligns across 7 bases. With V trimmed by 10 bases and J by 2 bases, 7 bases remained unmatched. Looked up from germline, CDR1 is LNHDA and CDR2 is SQIVND (reference sequence). This CDR3 is built from 13 residues. CDR3 sequence (DNA): TGTGCCACCCCAGACAGGGACAACTATGGCTACACCTTC. Protein product: CATPDRDNYGYTF.

The chain recombines TRBV27 with TRBJ2-7, with TRBD1 as a possible D gene (5 bases). The CDR3 loop spans 13 amino acids. The ends were cut back, 5 bases at V and 0 bases at J, with 8 bases in the middle. CDR1 MNHEY and CDR2 SMNVEV come from the germline V gene (reference sequence). The CDR3, as DNA: TGTGCCAGCAGTCCGGACAACTCCTACGAGCAGTACTTC. Translating gives CASSPDNSYEQYF.

The chain couples TRBV7-9 to TRBJ2-7, with TRBD1 identical over 7 bases. This CDR3 is built from 17 residues. V dropped 1 base and J dropped 2; count of bases not matched to a gene: 11. The V gene's germline CDR1 is SEHNR and CDR2 FQNEAQ (reference sequence). The CDR3 loop reads CASSLDGDRALAYEQYF. The CDR3 DNA reads as TGTGCCAGCAGCTTAGATGGCGACAGGGCCCTCGCCTACGAGCAGTACTTC.

The V and J genes are TRBV3-1 (or the pseudogene TRBV3-2) and TRBJ2-5, with 12 bases fitting TRBD2. CDR3 length: 14 residues. Germline assignment: CDR1 LGHDT and CDR2 YNNKEL (reference sequence). V was pared by 4 bases and J by 7 bases, with 4 bases of the junction left unmatched. As DNA, the CDR3 is TGTGCCAGCAGCCGACTAGCGGGAGAGGGGACCCAGTACTTC. It yields the protein CASSRLAGEGTQYF.

The chain links TRBV5-4 to TRBJ2-1; perhaps TRBD2 as D (6 bases). Trimming took off 2 bases at V and 3 bases at J, with 12 bases between the two ends. The CDR3 extends over 15 amino acids. Germline assignment: CDR1 SGHNT and CDR2 YYREEE (reference sequence). CDR3 in amino acids: CASSFPGSDYNEQFF. As DNA, the CDR3 is TGTGCCAGCAGCTTCCCCGGGAGTGACTACAATGAGCAGTTCTTC.

The genes are TRBV28 and TRBJ2-1; no firm D call. Trimming took off 0 bases at V and 3 bases at J, with 9 bases between the two ends. This CDR3 is built from 15 residues. Germline loops: CDR1 MDHEN, CDR2 SYDVKM. CDR3 nucleotides: TGTGCCAGCAGTTTATGGCAAACTAACTACAATGAGCAGTTCTTC. Amino acids: CASSLWQTNYNEQFF.

The chain carries TRBV28 and TRBJ2-7; 8 bases map to TRBD2. Germline V gene sequence: CDR1 MDHEN, CDR2 SYDVKM. V gave up 2 bases and J gave up 2 bases; unmatched junction bases: 2. CDR3 length: 14 amino acids. Here the CDR3 reads CASSLRGGTYEQYF. DNA for the CDR3: TGTGCCAGCAGTTTACGGGGGGGGACCTACGAGCAGTACTTC.

CDR3 protein: CASSIGQGTNNSPLHF. DNA for the CDR3: TGTGCCAGTAGTATCGGACAGGGAACTAATAATTCACCCCTCCACTTT. The chain is built from TRBV19 and TRBJ1-6, with TRBD1 identical over 8 bases. The V gene's germline CDR1 is LNHDA and CDR2 SQIVND (reference sequence). The length of the CDR3 is 16 residues. V was pared by 3 bases and J by 5 bases, with 6 bases of the junction left unmatched. Full variable domain (outside the CDR3, taken from reference TRBV19 and TRBJ1-6): DGGITQSPKYLFRKEGQNVTLSCEQNLNHDAMYWYRQDPGQGLRLIYYSQIVNDFQKGDIAEGYSVSREKKESFPLTVTSAQKNPTAFYLCASSIGQGTNNSPLHFGNGTRLTVT.

This clone was counted between two and nine times. CDR3 amino acids: CASSSPRTLNYGYTF. For the CDR3, the DNA is TGTGCCAGCAGCTCTCCGCGGACACTAAACTATGGCTACACCTTC. J is TRBJ1-2 and V is TRBV28; D perhaps matches TRBD1 (5 bases). Germline values: CDR1 MDHEN, CDR2 SYDVKM. V was cut by 6 bases and J by 2 bases, with 16 bases left in between. The CDR3 contains 15 residues.

This chain uses TRBV7-9 with TRBJ2-7; TRBD1 is a possible D gene (6 bases). Trimming stripped 5 bases from V and 2 bases from J, with 16 bases between. Germline V gene sequence: CDR1 SEHNR, CDR2 FQNEAQ (reference sequence). The CDR3 loop spans 15 amino acids. Here the CDR3 DNA reads TGTGCCAGCAGCAAAGCGCTACAGGGCCCCTACGAGCAGTACTTC. It is translated as CASSKALQGPYEQYF.

The chain couples TRBV9 to TRBJ1-2; D possibly corresponds to TRBD1 (5 bases). Germline CDR1 and CDR2: SGDLS and YYNGEE. Trimming left V 4 bases short and J 4 bases short, with 17 bases between. CDR3 length equals 15 residues. The DNA of the CDR3 is TGTGCCAGCAGCCCGAGCCCAGACAGCCTCTATGGCTACACCTTC. Translation gives CASSPSPDSLYGYTF.

The V and J genes are TRBV28 and TRBJ1-1, with TRBD1 matching 7 bases. Germline assignment: CDR1 MDHEN and CDR2 SYDVKM. The CDR3 has 13 residues. With V trimmed by 3 bases and J by 5 bases, 3 bases remained unmatched. The CDR3 sequence: CASSFPRGTEAFF. CDR3 DNA sequence: TGTGCCAGCAGTTTCCCCAGGGGGACTGAAGCTTTCTTT.

The V call is TRBV7-3, the J call TRBJ1-4; 7 positions match TRBD1. Germline V gives CDR1 SGHTA, CDR2 FQGTGA. Trimming at V came to 5 bases and at J to 8 bases, leaving 23 bases not matched to a gene. CDR3 length: 19 residues. CDR3 nucleotide sequence: TGTGCCAGCAGCCCGCCTCCCCGTGGCAGGGGGTGGTTCTGGGAAAAACTGTTTTTT. Translated, it gives CASSPPPRGRGWFWEKLFF.

This chain links TRBV7-9 with TRBJ1-2; no definite D call. Trimming stripped 1 base from V and 5 bases from J, with 11 bases between. CDR1 and CDR2 (germline): SEHNR, FQNEAQ (reference sequence). The length of the CDR3 is 14 residues. The CDR3 reads CASSLELADYGYTF. The CDR3, as DNA: TGTGCCAGCAGCTTAGAGTTGGCAGATTATGGCTACACCTTC. Supplemented by reference TRBV7-9 and TRBJ1-2, the full variable domain reads DTGVSQNPRHKITKRGQNVTFRCDPISEHNRLYWYRQTLGQGPEFLTYFQNEAQLEKSRLLSDRFSAERPKGSFSTLEIQRTEQGDSAMYLCASSLELADYGYTFGSGTRLTVV.